A selection of T cell receptor beta chains follows, all from one sample in a study of control samples from healthy donors and cancer patients. The protocol was immunoSEQ multiplex PCR, while the TCRdb copy is restricted to in-frame clones and leaves out a portion. The data contain approximately 70,000 clones, about 88% of them singletons. Sample: blood. The receptors were gathered from a woman in her fifties or sixties in good health. Each CDR3 is given with its conserved first and last residue. A D gene is named only where the DNA matches it firmly. Expanded clones are given a class, and other clones once, few, many or no size at all.

d_gene: NA
abundance: NA
v_gene: TRBV9
j_gene: TRBJ2-3
CDR3nt: TGTGCCAGCAGCGTAGATGTTAGCGGCACAGATACGCAGTATTTT
CDR3aa: CASSVDVSGTDTQYF

d_gene: TRBD2
abundance: NA
v_gene: TRBV5-4
j_gene: TRBJ2-1
CDR3nt: TGTGCCAGCAGCTTAACTAGCGGCTCCTACAATGAGCAGTTCTTC
CDR3aa: CASSLTSGSYNEQFF

d_gene: NA
abundance: NA
v_gene: TRBV5-5
j_gene: TRBJ1-1
CDR3nt: TGTGCCAGCAGCTTTTACGGCTTACAGGATGAAGCTTTCTTT
CDR3aa: CASSFYGLQDEAFF

d_gene: NA
abundance: NA
v_gene: TRBV2
j_gene: TRBJ1-5
CDR3nt: TGTGCCAGCACCCGAGGGGGGGGGACAATCAAGCCCCAGCATTTT
CDR3aa: CASTRGGGTIKPQHF

d_gene: NA
abundance: NA
v_gene: TRBV3-1/TRBV3-2
j_gene: TRBJ2-5
CDR3nt: TGTGCCAGCACCCTCTTGGGAGAACAAGAGACCCAGTACTTC
CDR3aa: CASTLLGEQETQYF

d_gene: NA
abundance: once
v_gene: TRBV5-8
j_gene: TRBJ2-3
CDR3nt: TGTGCCAGCAGCTTGAACGGCAGAAGCACAGATACGCAGTATTTT
CDR3aa: CASSLNGRSTDTQYF

d_gene: NA
abundance: NA
v_gene: TRBV3-1/TRBV3-2
j_gene: TRBJ2-1
CDR3nt: TGTGCCAGCAGCCAAGCCGGGACAACAAATGAGCAGTTCTTC
CDR3aa: CASSQAGTTNEQFF

d_gene: NA
abundance: NA
v_gene: TRBV28
j_gene: TRBJ1-4
CDR3nt: TGTGCCAGCAGGGGTGGGGGATACGAAAAACTGTTTTTT
CDR3aa: CASRGGGYEKLFF

d_gene: NA
abundance: NA
v_gene: TRBV7-9
j_gene: TRBJ2-3
CDR3nt: TGTGCCAGCAGCCGCCGCACTCAGTCCGGGCCCACAGATACGCAGTATTTT
CDR3aa: CASSRRTQSGPTDTQYF

d_gene: NA
abundance: NA
v_gene: TRBV24-1
j_gene: TRBJ2-1
CDR3nt: TGTGCCACCAGTGAGGACAGAGACACCTACAATGAGCAGTTCTTC
CDR3aa: CATSEDRDTYNEQFF

d_gene: NA
abundance: once
v_gene: TRBV5-6
j_gene: TRBJ2-1
CDR3nt: TGTGCCAGCAGCTTGGGGGGCGACCTATACAATGAGCAGTTCTTC
CDR3aa: CASSLGGDLYNEQFF

d_gene: TRBD2
abundance: NA
v_gene: TRBV6-5
j_gene: TRBJ2-1
CDR3nt: TGTGCCAGCAGTTACCAACGGGGCGGGGGACACAATGAGCAGTTCTTC
CDR3aa: CASSYQRGGGHNEQFF

d_gene: TRBD1
abundance: NA
v_gene: TRBV29-1
j_gene: TRBJ2-7
CDR3nt: TGCAGCGTTGAAGACCCGGGACAGCTTACGACGTACTTC
CDR3aa: CSVEDPGQLTTYF

d_gene: NA
abundance: NA
v_gene: TRBV10-3
j_gene: TRBJ2-1
CDR3nt: TGTGCCATCAGTGAGTCGAGGGGCAGTTACAATGAGCAGTTCTTC
CDR3aa: CAISESRGSYNEQFF

d_gene: TRBD2
abundance: NA
v_gene: TRBV19
j_gene: TRBJ2-6
CDR3nt: TGTGCCAGTAGAACCCCCTCGGGCCTAGCGGGAGGTACCGGTTCTGGGGCCAACGTCCTGACTTTC
CDR3aa: CASRTPSGLAGGTGSGANVLTF

d_gene: NA
abundance: NA
v_gene: TRBV19
j_gene: TRBJ1-4
CDR3nt: TGTGCCACCGCCCGTCGGGGGGGCCTTAATGAAAAACTGTTTTTT
CDR3aa: CATARRGGLNEKLFF

d_gene: NA
abundance: NA
v_gene: TRBV7-9
j_gene: TRBJ2-6
CDR3nt: TGTGCCAGCAGCTTAGGGGGGAGGACCCCCTCTGGGGCCAACGTCCTGACTTTC
CDR3aa: CASSLGGRTPSGANVLTF

d_gene: NA
abundance: NA
v_gene: TRBV5-6
j_gene: TRBJ1-1
CDR3nt: TGTGCCAGCAGCTTGTTAAGGGGAACAGGGCCGCCTGAAGCTTTCTTT
CDR3aa: CASSLLRGTGPPEAFF

d_gene: NA
abundance: NA
v_gene: TRBV27
j_gene: TRBJ2-4
CDR3nt: TGTGCCAGCAGTTTAGGGGCAGGGGCCAAAAACATTCAGTACTTC
CDR3aa: CASSLGAGAKNIQYF

d_gene: NA
abundance: NA
v_gene: TRBV28
j_gene: TRBJ1-1
CDR3nt: TGTGCCAGCAGTTTTGCCGTCCGCGGCCCGAACACTGAAGCTTTCTTT
CDR3aa: CASSFAVRGPNTEAFF

d_gene: TRBD2
abundance: NA
v_gene: TRBV4-1
j_gene: TRBJ2-1
CDR3nt: TGCGCCAGCAGCCGAGCAATAAGGCGGGGGTACAATGAGCAGTTCTTC
CDR3aa: CASSRAIRRGYNEQFF

d_gene: NA
abundance: NA
v_gene: TRBV30
j_gene: TRBJ2-5
CDR3nt: TGTGCCTGGTCCTGGGATGGGCGGGAGACCCAGTACTTC
CDR3aa: CAWSWDGRETQYF

d_gene: NA
abundance: NA
v_gene: TRBV28
j_gene: TRBJ2-1
CDR3nt: TGTGCCAGCAGTTTCCGGCGGGGGACCCAGGGGGAGCAGTTCTTC
CDR3aa: CASSFRRGTQGEQFF

d_gene: TRBD1
abundance: NA
v_gene: TRBV19
j_gene: TRBJ2-3
CDR3nt: TGTGCCAGTAGCCGGCGACAGGGGGCCACAGATACGCAGTATTTT
CDR3aa: CASSRRQGATDTQYF

d_gene: TRBD1
abundance: NA
v_gene: TRBV2
j_gene: TRBJ2-5
CDR3nt: TGTGCCAGCAACAGGGGCCCGCGAGAGACCCAGTACTTC
CDR3aa: CASNRGPRETQYF

d_gene: TRBD1
abundance: once
v_gene: TRBV7-2
j_gene: TRBJ1-3
CDR3nt: TGTGCCAGCAGGGACAGGGGGGAGTCTGGAAACACCATATATTTT
CDR3aa: CASRDRGESGNTIYF

d_gene: TRBD2
abundance: once
v_gene: TRBV9
j_gene: TRBJ2-3
CDR3nt: TGTGCCAGCAGCGCAAGAGCGGGAGGACACACAGATACGCAGTATTTT
CDR3aa: CASSARAGGHTDTQYF

d_gene: NA
abundance: NA
v_gene: TRBV5-4
j_gene: TRBJ1-2
CDR3nt: TGTGCCAGCAGCCGAGGCAAAGATAACTATGGCTACACCTTC
CDR3aa: CASSRGKDNYGYTF

d_gene: NA
abundance: NA
v_gene: TRBV28
j_gene: TRBJ2-7
CDR3nt: TGTGCCAGCAGTTTACCCGGGGTAGGCTACGAGCAGTACTTC
CDR3aa: CASSLPGVGYEQYF

d_gene: NA
abundance: NA
v_gene: TRBV5-5
j_gene: TRBJ2-7
CDR3nt: TGTGCCAGCAGCTCGGGACTGTTATACGAGCAGTACTTC
CDR3aa: CASSSGLLYEQYF

d_gene: NA
abundance: NA
v_gene: TRBV6-2/TRBV6-3
j_gene: TRBJ2-5
CDR3nt: TGTGCCAGCAGTTCGGACTTGATGCAAGAGACCCAGTACTTC
CDR3aa: CASSSDLMQETQYF

d_gene: TRBD1
abundance: NA
v_gene: TRBV30
j_gene: TRBJ2-6
CDR3nt: TGTGCCTGTAGGGCCGCTCAGAGGGGGCGAAAGTCTGGGGCCAACGTCCTGACTTTC
CDR3aa: CACRAAQRGRKSGANVLTF

d_gene: TRBD1
abundance: NA
v_gene: TRBV20-1
j_gene: TRBJ1-5
CDR3nt: TGCAGTGCTAGTAAAGGCCAGGGGGCCAATCAGCCCCAGCATTTT
CDR3aa: CSASKGQGANQPQHF

d_gene: TRBD2
abundance: NA
v_gene: TRBV7-3
j_gene: TRBJ2-1
CDR3nt: TGTGCCAGCAGCCTAGGACTAGGGCCAAATGAGCAGTTCTTC
CDR3aa: CASSLGLGPNEQFF

d_gene: NA
abundance: NA
v_gene: TRBV10-3
j_gene: TRBJ2-2
CDR3nt: TGTGCCATCTCTGCCTCGAACACCGGGGAGCTGTTTTTT
CDR3aa: CAISASNTGELFF

d_gene: TRBD2
abundance: NA
v_gene: TRBV9
j_gene: TRBJ2-1
CDR3nt: TGTGCCAGCAGCGCCGGACTAGCGGGAGGGGATGAGCAGTTCTTC
CDR3aa: CASSAGLAGGDEQFF

d_gene: NA
abundance: NA
v_gene: TRBV3-1/TRBV3-2
j_gene: TRBJ2-2
CDR3nt: TGTGCCAGCAGCCAATTGGGTGCCGGGGAGCTGTTTTTT
CDR3aa: CASSQLGAGELFF

d_gene: NA
abundance: few
v_gene: TRBV15
j_gene: TRBJ2-2
CDR3nt: TGTGCCACCAGCAGTTACGCCCGGACGGGCACCGGGGAGCTGTTTTTT
CDR3aa: CATSSYARTGTGELFF

d_gene: NA
abundance: NA
v_gene: TRBV1
j_gene: TRBJ2-4
CDR3nt: TGCACCAGCAGAGGACAGAAAAACATTCAGTACTTC
CDR3aa: CTSRGQKNIQYF

d_gene: NA
abundance: NA
v_gene: TRBV6-1
j_gene: TRBJ2-7
CDR3nt: TGTGCCAGCAGTGAAGCGGGGGGTAGGGGGGCCTACGAGCAGTACTTC
CDR3aa: CASSEAGGRGAYEQYF

d_gene: NA
abundance: NA
v_gene: TRBV3-1/TRBV3-2
j_gene: TRBJ1-2
CDR3nt: TGTGCCAGCAGCCAAGTTGTCGGGGGTGGCCTCTATGGCTACACCTTC
CDR3aa: CASSQVVGGGLYGYTF

d_gene: TRBD2
abundance: NA
v_gene: TRBV7-3
j_gene: TRBJ2-2
CDR3nt: TGTGCCAGCAGACCTAGCGGGATCGACACCGGGGAGCTGTTTTTT
CDR3aa: CASRPSGIDTGELFF

d_gene: NA
abundance: NA
v_gene: TRBV12-2
j_gene: TRBJ1-4
CDR3nt: TGTGCAAGTCGCATAAAGGAGGGGGACCCGTTTTTT
CDR3aa: CASRIKEGDPFF